The 30 T cell receptor beta chains given below trace back to one sample, sequenced in a study of blood T cell repertoires in COVID-19. The table came from immunoSEQ multiplex PCR; TCRdb's copy has only in-frame clones and leaves some out. The table includes approximately 300,000 clones, around 89% detected once. The sequencing input was peripheral blood. Source of these receptors: a man aged 18 to 35 who had recovered from COVID-19.

This clone has a handful of counts. This chain joins TRBV27 and TRBJ1-2; D not resolved. The V gene lost 2 bases and the J gene lost 4 bases, with 5 bases spanning the gap. This CDR3 region has 12 residues. Germline lookup yields CDR1 MNHEY and CDR2 SMNVEV (reference sequence). The CDR3 nucleotides are TGTGCCAGCAGTTTAGCCGGCTATGGCTACACCTTC. Translation gives CASSLAGYGYTF.

The J gene is TRBJ2-7, the V gene TRBV19, with D tentatively TRBD1 (6 bases). The CDR3 sequence is 13 residues long. V dropped 6 bases and J dropped 2 bases, with 11 bases sitting between them. Per the germline V gene, CDR1 is LNHDA and CDR2 is SQIVND (reference sequence). This CDR3 reads CASRPGTTYEQYF. Here the CDR3 DNA reads TGTGCCAGTAGACCCGGGACAACCTACGAGCAGTACTTC.

J is TRBJ1-1 and V is TRBV19, with 8 bases identical to TRBD1. After removal of 1 base from V and 8 bases from J, the junction contained 3 bases not matched to a gene. Germline CDR1 and CDR2: LNHDA and SQIVND (reference sequence). This CDR3 region has 13 residues. The CDR3 region has the DNA TGTGCCAGTAGTATAGTCGACAGGGGAGAAGCTTTCTTT. Amino acids: CASSIVDRGEAFF.

V is TRBV28 and J is TRBJ2-7; D is perhaps TRBD1 (5 bases). The CDR3 contains 13 residues. CDR1 and CDR2 (germline): MDHEN, SYDVKM. The V and J ends lost 5 bases and 2 bases respectively, with 10 bases between them. DNA of the CDR3: TGTGCCAGCAGTATTAGACAGCCCTACGAGCAGTACTTC. Encoded protein: CASSIRQPYEQYF. The variable domain in full, completed from reference TRBV28 and TRBJ2-7, reads DVKVTQSSRYLVKRTGEKVFLECVQDMDHENMFWYRQDPGLGLRLIYFSYDVKMKEKGDIPEGYSVSREKKERFSLILESASTNQTSMYLCASSIRQPYEQYFGPGTRLTVT.

The genes are TRBV25-1 and TRBJ1-1; maybe TRBD1 (6 bases). The CDR3 spans 14 residues. The germline gives CDR1 MGHDK, CDR2 SYGVNS. The ends were cut back, 1 base at V and 3 bases at J, with 9 bases in the middle. This chain's CDR3 is CASSEWDTDTEAFF. As DNA, the CDR3 is TGTGCCAGCAGTGAATGGGACACAGACACTGAAGCTTTCTTT.

The rearrangement links TRBV12-3 or TRBV12-4 to TRBJ1-2; D gene uncertain. This CDR3 has 11 amino acids. Trimming left V 7 bases short and J 8 bases short, with 11 bases between. The CDR3 reads CASTNGLGYTF. As DNA, the CDR3 is TGTGCCAGCACCAATGGGCTGGGCTACACCTTC.

This chain connects TRBV7-9 to TRBJ2-5; a weak D match, TRBD2 (5 bases). The V and J ends lost 1 base and 5 bases respectively, with 14 bases between them. Germline CDR1 reads SEHNR; CDR2 reads FQNEAQ (reference sequence). This CDR3 is 15 amino acids long. The CDR3 reads CASSLESSLFETQYF. The CDR3 nucleotides are TGTGCCAGCAGCTTAGAGTCTAGCTTGTTCGAGACCCAGTACTTC.

The chain recombines TRBV19 with TRBJ1-6; D unresolved. From germline, CDR1 is LNHDA and CDR2 SQIVND (reference sequence). Trimming removed 5 bases from V and 7 bases from J, with 15 bases in between. CDR3 length equals 15 residues. CDR3 loop: CASSPSWAQNSPLHF. The CDR3 DNA sequence: TGTGCCAGTAGTCCTTCCTGGGCACAGAATTCACCCCTCCACTTT.

This clone was found a few times. The chain has TRBV5-8 and TRBJ1-5; TRBD1 might be the D (6 bases). The CDR3 spans 13 residues. In germline, CDR1 is SGHTS, CDR2 YDEGEE. V lost 6 bases and J lost 9, with 16 bases in between. Written as DNA, the CDR3 is TGTGCCAGCACCCAGGACAGCCAGGGGCCCCAGCATTTT. Its translation is CASTQDSQGPQHF.

The rearrangement joins TRBV2 to TRBJ2-3; 12 bases agree with TRBD2. The germline CDR1 and CDR2 sequences are SNHLY and FYNNEI. Trimming at V came to 1 base and at J to 6 bases, leaving 2 bases not matched to a gene. The CDR3 runs 15 residues. The CDR3 region is CASSEGTSGTDTQYF. Here the CDR3 DNA reads TGTGCCAGCAGTGAAGGGACTAGCGGGACCGATACGCAGTATTTT.

V usage is TRBV5-6 and J usage is TRBJ1-1; D unresolved. In germline, CDR1 is SGHDT, CDR2 YYEEEE. There are 13 residues in the CDR3. V was pared by 5 bases and J by 5 bases, with 13 bases between. The CDR3 DNA reads TGTGCCAGCAGGGACGGGGTTCGGACTGAAGCTTTCTTT. Translation gives CASRDGVRTEAFF.

The chain couples TRBV12-1 to TRBJ2-5; TRBD2 reflects the table's D call only, with no check against the DNA. TRBV12-1 is labeled a pseudogene. The length of the CDR3 is 14 residues. The CDR3, as DNA: TGTGCCAGCAGCTGGCGGGAGGGCATAGAGACCCAGTACTTC. Its translation is CASSWREGIETQYF.

This chain links TRBV19 with TRBJ1-2; 8 bases match TRBD1. In germline, CDR1 is LNHDA, CDR2 SQIVND (reference sequence). With 3 bases clipped from V and 7 bases from J, the junction kept 10 bases outside the gene matches. This CDR3 contains 15 residues. The DNA for the CDR3 is TGTGCCAGTAGTATCCTGGACGGACAGGGTGGTGGCTACACCTTC. Protein sequence: CASSILDGQGGGYTF.

The chain recombines TRBV4-2 with TRBJ2-1; the match to TRBD2 covers 11 bases. This CDR3 has 16 amino acids. Trimming at V came to 4 bases and at J to 9 bases, leaving 11 bases not matched to a gene. Germline V gene data show CDR1 as LGHNA and CDR2 as YNFKEQ. The CDR3 here is CASSPLAGEATTEQFF. The CDR3 DNA reads as TGTGCCAGCAGCCCACTAGCGGGAGAGGCGACCACTGAGCAGTTCTTC.

V and J are TRBV6-1 and TRBJ1-2, with D perhaps TRBD1 (6 bases). The CDR3 has 14 residues. Trimming took off 3 bases at V and 6 bases at J, with 14 bases between the two ends. Germline CDR1 and CDR2: MNHNS and SASEGT. The CDR3 here is CASSDNRAGNGYTF. As DNA, the CDR3 is TGTGCCAGCAGTGATAACAGGGCGGGCAATGGCTACACCTTC.

The V gene is TRBV29-1, the J gene TRBJ2-1; D gene uncertain. The CDR3 runs to 11 residues. Germline lookup yields CDR1 SQVTM and CDR2 ANQGSEA. The ends were cut back, 5 bases at V and 3 bases at J, with 5 bases in the middle. CDR3 nucleotide sequence: TGCAGCGTTCGGGTCTACAATGAGCAGTTCTTC. This sequence encodes CSVRVYNEQFF.

Details on this clone: This same CDR3 is encoded by further DNA sequences in the sample. The chain combines TRBV11-2 with TRBJ2-7; 9 nucleotides match TRBD1. CDR1 is SGHAT, CDR2 FQNNGV, per germline. The CDR3 is 14 amino acids. The junction had 3 bases not matched to a gene; V was cut back by 3 bases and J by 3 bases. In nucleotides, the CDR3 is TGTGCCAGCAGCTTGGGACAGGGAGGCTACGAGCAGTACTTC. Protein: CASSLGQGGYEQYF.

The genes are TRBV9 and TRBJ2-6; D gene ambiguous. Looked up from germline, CDR1 is SGDLS and CDR2 is YYNGEE. Trimming left V 3 bases short and J 2 bases short, with 6 bases between. This CDR3 has 14 amino acids. CDR3 sequence reads: CASSAPPGANVLTF. The CDR3 nucleotides are TGTGCCAGCAGCGCTCCCCCTGGGGCCAACGTCCTGACTTTC.

The chain employs TRBV10-3 and TRBJ1-1; possibly TRBD1 for D (5 bases). Trimming removed 6 bases at V and 0 bases at J, with 11 bases between. Germline V gene data show CDR1 as ENHRY and CDR2 as SYGVKD. The CDR3 loop spans 14 amino acids. CDR3 nucleotides: TGTGCCATCAGCAGGGCCGAAATGAACACTGAAGCTTTCTTT. Amino acid sequence: CAISRAEMNTEAFF.

The chain links TRBV19 to TRBJ1-5; D may be TRBD1 (6 bases). The germline gives CDR1 LNHDA, CDR2 SQIVND (reference sequence). The CDR3 loop spans 16 amino acids. Between the trimmed V and J ends, which lost 5 bases and 1 base, there was a span of 15 bases. DNA of the CDR3: TGTGCCAGTAGTCAAATTACAGGGAAGAGCAATCAGCCCCAGCATTTT. Protein product: CASSQITGKSNQPQHF.

This clone was counted once. The chain has TRBV6-5 and TRBJ1-5, with no clear D. CDR1 is MNHEY, CDR2 SVGAGI, per germline. The CDR3 is made up of 13 amino acids. Deletions cut 10 bases from V and 2 bases from J, with 12 bases between. The CDR3 sequence: CATQHRGNQPQHF. The DNA for the CDR3 is TGTGCCACCCAGCACAGAGGCAATCAGCCCCAGCATTTT.

V gene TRBV7-9 combines with J gene TRBJ2-1, with D possibly matching TRBD2 (7 bases). The CDR3 consists of 16 residues. Per germline, CDR1 SEHNR and CDR2 FQNEAQ (reference sequence). Trimming removed 5 bases at V and 9 bases at J, with 23 bases between. DNA for the CDR3: TGTGCCAGCAGCGAGGGGGGTGGACTAGTGGGCTTTGAGCAGTTCTTC. Protein sequence: CASSEGGGLVGFEQFF.

The table lists this clone with a few counts. V is TRBV7-9 and J is TRBJ1-2; D remains unclear. V lost 6 bases and J 2 bases, leaving 13 bases between the germline ends. The CDR3 consists of 14 residues. Germline V gene data show CDR1 as SEHNR and CDR2 as FQNEAQ (reference sequence). The CDR3 DNA is TGTGCCAGCAGTCAGCGCGGCTCCAACTATGGCTACACCTTC. This sequence encodes CASSQRGSNYGYTF.

The chain has TRBV13 and TRBJ2-7; 9 nucleotides match TRBD2. The CDR3 length is 16 residues. The germline V gene has CDR1 PRHDT and CDR2 FYEKMQ (reference sequence). V trimming: 6 bases; J trimming: 5 bases; junction bases outside the gene matches: 14. The CDR3 DNA follows: TGTGCCAGCAGAGATATTAGCGGGAGAGCAAGTGACGAGCAGTACTTC. Amino acids: CASRDISGRASDEQYF.

V gene TRBV11-2 combines with J gene TRBJ2-3; 12 bases are shared with TRBD2. The CDR3 spans 15 residues. V was clipped by 3 bases and J by 8 bases; unmatched bases: 6. Germline V lookup: CDR1 SGHAT, CDR2 FQNNGV. The CDR3 reads CASSFRLAGVRTQYF. In nucleotides, the CDR3 is TGTGCCAGCAGCTTCAGACTAGCGGGAGTCCGTACGCAGTATTTT.

The count of this clone is one. This chain joins TRBV3-1 (or the pseudogene TRBV3-2) and TRBJ2-3, with D possibly TRBD2 on 5 matching bases. The CDR3 is made up of 15 amino acids. Germline CDR1 reads LGHDT; CDR2 reads YNNKEL (reference sequence). V shed 3 bases and J shed 3 bases, with 13 bases lying between them. CDR3 DNA: TGTGCCAGCAGCCAGGAACTAGTCATAACAGATACGCAGTATTTT. Translating it yields CASSQELVITDTQYF.

This chain links TRBV28 with TRBJ2-1, with 13 positions matching TRBD2. J lost 5 bases, V lost 3 bases, and 10 bases had no gene match. The germline V gene has CDR1 MDHEN and CDR2 SYDVKM. The CDR3 is 18 residues long. CDR3 DNA sequence: TGTGCCAGCAGTTTTCACGGACTAGCGGGAGCAAATAACAATGAGCAGTTCTTC. Protein product: CASSFHGLAGANNNEQFF.

The V call is TRBV6-5, the J call TRBJ2-7; 7 nucleotides line up with TRBD1. V dropped 6 bases and J dropped 2; count of bases not matched to a gene: 7. There are 14 residues in the CDR3. In germline, CDR1 is MNHEY, CDR2 SVGAGI. CDR3 loop: CASSKDRTPYEQYF. CDR3 DNA: TGTGCCAGCAGCAAGGACAGGACACCCTACGAGCAGTACTTC.

V gene TRBV7-8 combines with J gene TRBJ1-1; 7 positions match TRBD1. The CDR3 totals 15 residues. With V trimmed by 6 bases and J by 3 bases, 10 bases remained unmatched. The germline gives CDR1 SGHVS, CDR2 FQNEAQ. CDR3 residues: CASRRGQIADTEAFF. The CDR3 nucleotides read TGTGCCAGCAGGCGGGGACAGATTGCGGACACTGAAGCTTTCTTT.

The chain has TRBV19 and TRBJ2-1; TRBD1 matches 9 bases. Germline values: CDR1 LNHDA, CDR2 SQIVND (reference sequence). J lost 1 base, V lost 6 bases, and 4 bases had no gene match. CDR3 size: 15 residues. The CDR3 spells CASSTDRGSYNEQFF. Here the CDR3 DNA reads TGTGCCAGTAGCACCGACAGGGGGTCCTACAATGAGCAGTTCTTC.